Listed below are T cell receptor beta chains from one sample, sequenced in a study of T-cell reconstitution after alpha-beta-depleted transplantation in children. TCRdb recomputed calls from the PCR reads with MiXCR, one row per CDR3 protein. The table has just under 350,000 distinct CDR3 sequences, around 15% seen once. Sequencing was performed on PBMCs, mostly from graft donor cells, taken 360 days after TCRalphabeta/CD19-depleted stem cell transplant. The receptor set was obtained from a male patient aged 2 to 10 who had a stem cell transplant for acute lymphoblastic leukemia, so the T cells may come from the graft donor. The CDR3 runs from the conserved cysteine through the conserved F or W. D genes are given only for firm matches. Some rows mark clone size as missing; the rest say once, few, many or name a class of expanded clone.

J | D | size | V | DNA | CDR3
TRBJ1-2 | NA | NA | TRBV6-2/TRBV6-3 | TGTGCCAGCACCTCAACCCGTACCAGGACTGTGGGGTATGGCTACACCTTC | CASTSTRTRTVGYGYTF
TRBJ2-1 | NA | many | TRBV7-9 | TGTGCCAGCGGTAGGCTCTCCTACAATGAGCAGTTCTTC | CASGRLSYNEQFF
TRBJ1-1 | TRBD1 | NA | TRBV29-1 | TGCAGCGTTGTGAAGGGGGCCCCCACTGAAGCTTTCTTT | CSVVKGAPTEAFF
TRBJ2-2 | TRBD1 | NA | TRBV20-1 | TGCAGTGCCCATATAGGGGGCCCCGGGGAGCTGTTTTTT | CSAHIGGPGELFF
TRBJ2-1 | NA | few | TRBV18 | TGTGCCAGCTCACTGAAACGATGGGGTGAGCAGTTCTTC | CASSLKRWGEQFF
TRBJ1-1 | NA | few | TRBV5-5 | TGTGCCAGCAGCTTGGGTCTGAGCACTGAAGCTTTCTTT | CASSLGLSTEAFF
TRBJ2-2 | NA | NA | TRBV20-1 | TGCAGTGCTAGAGGCATTTGGGGGGCCGGGGAGCTGTTTTTT | CSARGIWGAGELFF
TRBJ2-7 | NA | many | TRBV4-1 | TGCGCCAGCAGCCAAGATTCGAGGGAATACACCTACGAGCAGTACTTC | CASSQDSREYTYEQYF
TRBJ2-1 | NA | few | TRBV5-1 | TGCGCCAGCAGCTTTCGCGAAGGCGGGATTAATGAGCAGTTCTTC | CASSFREGGINEQFF
TRBJ2-1 | NA | many | TRBV5-5 | TGTGCCAGCAGCCGACCTTACAATGAGCAGTTCTTC | CASSRPYNEQFF